This T cell receptor beta chain was sequenced for a study of shared T cell receptors in the human thymus. TCRdb keeps only in-frame clones here, not all; method: immunoSEQ multiplex PCR. This sample has roughly 560,000 clones, with approximately 80% found just once. The trim removed 5 bases at V and 2 bases at J, leaving 9 bases unmatched. The CDR3 totals 15 residues. Germline V lookup: CDR1 MGHRA, CDR2 YSYEKL. The sample was also reused in another study, on human thymus T cells. That work states: Resections removed during corrective heart surgery provided the thymus tissue used.

The gene calls are TRBV4-1 and TRBJ2-7, with 7 positions matching TRBD1. The sequence was collected from a boy under two years old with a congenital heart defect. Material for sequencing was thymocytes. CDR3 residues: CASSDRDSEAYEQYF. Written as DNA, the CDR3 is TGCGCCAGCAGCGACCGGGACAGTGAAGCCTACGAGCAGTACTTC.